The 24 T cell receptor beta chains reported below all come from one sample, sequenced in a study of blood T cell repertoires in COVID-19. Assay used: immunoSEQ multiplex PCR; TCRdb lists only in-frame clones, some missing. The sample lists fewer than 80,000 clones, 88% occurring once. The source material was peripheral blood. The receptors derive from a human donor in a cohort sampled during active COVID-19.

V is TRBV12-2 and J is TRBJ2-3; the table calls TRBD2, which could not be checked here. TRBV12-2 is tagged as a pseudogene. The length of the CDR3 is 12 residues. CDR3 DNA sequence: TGTGCAAGTCGCTTTATCACAGATACGCAGTATTTT. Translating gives CASRFITDTQYF.

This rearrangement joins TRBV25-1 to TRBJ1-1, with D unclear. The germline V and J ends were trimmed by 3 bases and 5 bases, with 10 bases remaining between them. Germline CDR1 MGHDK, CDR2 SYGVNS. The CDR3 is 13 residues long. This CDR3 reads CASSEPGWTEAFF. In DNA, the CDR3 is TGTGCCAGCAGTGAGCCCGGGTGGACTGAAGCTTTCTTT. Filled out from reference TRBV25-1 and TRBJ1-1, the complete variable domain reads EADIYQTPRYLVIGTGKKITLECSQTMGHDKMYWYQQDPGMELHLIHYSYGVNSTEKGDLSSESTVSRIRTEHFPLTLESARPSHTSQYLCASSEPGWTEAFFGQGTRLTVV.

The CDR3, as DNA: TGTGCCAGCTCTCCCTATCAGCCCCAGCATTTT. Encoded protein: CASSPYQPQHF. This sequence joins TRBV18 and TRBJ1-5; D remains unclear. This CDR3 has 11 residues. CDR1 and CDR2 (germline): KGHSH, LQKENI. Deletions cut 6 bases from V and 5 bases from J, with 5 bases between.

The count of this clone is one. The CDR3 DNA follows: TGTGCCATCAGTGGAACTAGTTCCTACGAGCAGTACTTC. Translating it yields CAISGTSSYEQYF. The chain recombines TRBV10-3 with TRBJ2-7, with D possibly matching TRBD2 (5 bases). Trimming pared 4 bases from V and 1 base from J, leaving 8 bases between. Germline CDR1 reads ENHRY; CDR2 reads SYGVKD. This CDR3 is built from 13 residues.

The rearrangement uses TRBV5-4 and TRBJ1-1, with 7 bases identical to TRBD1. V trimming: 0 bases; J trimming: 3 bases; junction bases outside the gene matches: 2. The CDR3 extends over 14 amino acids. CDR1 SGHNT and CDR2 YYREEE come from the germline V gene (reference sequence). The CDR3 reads CASSLAGGYTEAFF. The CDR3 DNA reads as TGTGCCAGCAGCTTGGCAGGGGGTTACACTGAAGCTTTCTTT. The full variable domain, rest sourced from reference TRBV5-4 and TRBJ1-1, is ETGVTQSPTHLIKTRGQQVTLRCSSQSGHNTVSWYQQALGQGPQFIFQYYREEENGRGNFPPRFSGLQFPNYSSELNVNALELDDSALYLCASSLAGGYTEAFFGQGTRLTVV.

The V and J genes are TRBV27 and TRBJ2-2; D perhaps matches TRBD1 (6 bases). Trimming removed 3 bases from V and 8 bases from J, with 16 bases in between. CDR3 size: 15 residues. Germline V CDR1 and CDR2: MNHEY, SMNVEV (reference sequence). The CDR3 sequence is CASSFSPPGEGELFF. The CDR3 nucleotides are TGTGCCAGCAGTTTCTCCCCTCCAGGGGAAGGGGAGCTGTTTTTT.

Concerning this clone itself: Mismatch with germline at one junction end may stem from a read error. The CDR3 DNA reads as TGTACCAGCAGTGACCAGAGCGACACCGGGGAGCTGTTTTTT. The encoded protein is CTSSDQSDTGELFF. V gene TRBV6-1 combines with J gene TRBJ2-2; D ambiguous. CDR1 and CDR2 from the germline V gene are MNHNS and SASEGT. This CDR3 is built from 14 residues.

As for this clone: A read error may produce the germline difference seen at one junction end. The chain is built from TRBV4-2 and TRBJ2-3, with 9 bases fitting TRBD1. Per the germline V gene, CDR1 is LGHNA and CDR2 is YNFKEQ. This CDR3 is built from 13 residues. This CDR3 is CASSQVSDRGPLF. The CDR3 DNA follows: TGTGCCAGCAGCCAAGTGTCGGACAGGGGCCCACTTTTT.

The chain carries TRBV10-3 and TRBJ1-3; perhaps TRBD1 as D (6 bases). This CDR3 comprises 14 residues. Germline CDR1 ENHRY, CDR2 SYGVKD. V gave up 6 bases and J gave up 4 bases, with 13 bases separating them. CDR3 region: CAISQIDRGNTIYF. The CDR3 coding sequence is TGTGCCATCAGCCAAATCGACAGGGGAAACACCATATATTTT.

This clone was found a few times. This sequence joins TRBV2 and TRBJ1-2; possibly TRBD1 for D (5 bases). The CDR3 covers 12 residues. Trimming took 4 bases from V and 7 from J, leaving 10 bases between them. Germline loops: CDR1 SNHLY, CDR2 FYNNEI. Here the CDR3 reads CASSAAGVGYTF. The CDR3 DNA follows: TGTGCCAGCAGTGCTGCGGGGGTTGGCTACACCTTC.

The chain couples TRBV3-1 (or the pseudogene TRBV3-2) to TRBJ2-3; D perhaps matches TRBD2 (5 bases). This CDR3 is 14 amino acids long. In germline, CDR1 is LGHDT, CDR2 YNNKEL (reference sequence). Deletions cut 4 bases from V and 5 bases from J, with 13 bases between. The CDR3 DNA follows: TGTGCCAGCAGCCTCGGACTTGGCGGAGATACGCAGTATTTT. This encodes CASSLGLGGDTQYF.

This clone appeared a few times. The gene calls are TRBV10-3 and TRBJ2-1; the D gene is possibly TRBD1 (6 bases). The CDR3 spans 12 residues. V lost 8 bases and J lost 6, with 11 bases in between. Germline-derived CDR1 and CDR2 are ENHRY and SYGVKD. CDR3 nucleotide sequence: TGTGCCATCGCGGACAGCCCCAATGAGCAGTTCTTC. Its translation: CAIADSPNEQFF.

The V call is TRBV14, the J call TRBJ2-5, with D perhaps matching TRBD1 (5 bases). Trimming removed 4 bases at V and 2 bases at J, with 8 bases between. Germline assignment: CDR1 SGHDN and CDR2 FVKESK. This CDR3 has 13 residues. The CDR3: CASSPRGQETQYF. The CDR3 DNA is TGTGCCAGCAGCCCTAGGGGACAAGAGACCCAGTACTTC.

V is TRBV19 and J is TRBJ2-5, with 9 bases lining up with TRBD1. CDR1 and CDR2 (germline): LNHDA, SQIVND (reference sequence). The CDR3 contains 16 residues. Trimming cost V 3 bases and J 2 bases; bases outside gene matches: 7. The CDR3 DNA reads TGTGCCAGTAGTATTGGTGGGACAGGGATACAAGAGACCCAGTACTTC. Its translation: CASSIGGTGIQETQYF.

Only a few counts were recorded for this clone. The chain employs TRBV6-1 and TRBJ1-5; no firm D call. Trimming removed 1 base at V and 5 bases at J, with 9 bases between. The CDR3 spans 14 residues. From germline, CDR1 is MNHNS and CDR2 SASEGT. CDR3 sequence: CASSEDRIYQPQHF. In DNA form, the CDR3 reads TGTGCCAGCAGTGAAGACAGAATTTATCAGCCCCAGCATTTT.

The CDR3 protein is CASSLGGTVYEQYF. The DNA of the CDR3 is TGCGCCAGCAGCTTGGGCGGGACAGTCTACGAGCAGTACTTC. V usage is TRBV5-1 and J usage is TRBJ2-7; perhaps TRBD1 as D (7 bases). Looked up from germline, CDR1 is SGHRS and CDR2 is YFSETQ. The CDR3 covers 14 residues. V was shortened by 0 bases and J by 3 bases, with 10 bases between the two germline ends.

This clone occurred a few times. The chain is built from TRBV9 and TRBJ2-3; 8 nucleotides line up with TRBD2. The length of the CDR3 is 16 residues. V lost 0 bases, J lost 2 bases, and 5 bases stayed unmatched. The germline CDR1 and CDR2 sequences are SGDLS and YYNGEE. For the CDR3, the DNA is TGTGCCAGCAGCGTAGCCGGGACTAGGGACACAGATACGCAGTATTTT. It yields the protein CASSVAGTRDTDTQYF.

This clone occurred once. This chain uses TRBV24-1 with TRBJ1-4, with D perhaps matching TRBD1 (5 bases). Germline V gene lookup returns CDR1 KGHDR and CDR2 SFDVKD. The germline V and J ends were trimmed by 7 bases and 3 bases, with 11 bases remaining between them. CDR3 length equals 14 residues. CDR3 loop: CATSGGEPNEKLFF. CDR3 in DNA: TGTGCCACCAGCGGAGGGGAACCTAATGAAAAACTGTTTTTT.

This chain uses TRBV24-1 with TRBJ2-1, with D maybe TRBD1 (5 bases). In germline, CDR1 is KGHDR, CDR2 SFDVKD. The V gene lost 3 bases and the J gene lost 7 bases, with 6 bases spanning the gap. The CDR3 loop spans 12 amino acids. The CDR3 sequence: CATSDPGNEQFF. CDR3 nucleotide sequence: TGTGCCACCAGTGATCCAGGGAATGAGCAGTTCTTC.

In DNA, the CDR3 is TGTGCCAGCAGCCAAGAAATAAACTATTACTACGAGCAGTACTTC. It is translated as CASSQEINYYYEQYF. This chain connects TRBV4-2 to TRBJ2-7; D uncertain. The ends were cut back, 0 bases at V and 3 bases at J, with 12 bases in the middle. The CDR3 totals 15 residues. Germline CDR1 and CDR2: LGHNA and YNFKEQ.

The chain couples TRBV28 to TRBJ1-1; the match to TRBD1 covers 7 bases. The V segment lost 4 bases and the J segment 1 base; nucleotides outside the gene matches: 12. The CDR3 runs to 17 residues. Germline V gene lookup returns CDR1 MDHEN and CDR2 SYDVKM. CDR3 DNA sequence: TGTGCCAGCAGTTCACAGGGGTTAGCCCGGACGAACACTGAAGCTTTCTTT. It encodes CASSSQGLARTNTEAFF.

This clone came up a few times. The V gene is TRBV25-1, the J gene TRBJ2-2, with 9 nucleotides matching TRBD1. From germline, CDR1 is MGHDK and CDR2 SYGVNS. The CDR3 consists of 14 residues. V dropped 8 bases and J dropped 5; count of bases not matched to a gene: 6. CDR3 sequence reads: CASQGQGRTGELFF. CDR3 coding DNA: TGTGCCAGCCAGGGACAGGGTAGGACCGGGGAGCTGTTTTTT.

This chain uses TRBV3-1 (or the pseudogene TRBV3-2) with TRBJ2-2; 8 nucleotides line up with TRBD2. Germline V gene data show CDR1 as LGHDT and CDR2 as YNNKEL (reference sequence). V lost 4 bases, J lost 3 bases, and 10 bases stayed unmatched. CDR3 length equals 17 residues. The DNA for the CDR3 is TGTGCCAGCAGCCCCACGGGGGGGAGGGCCTACACCGGGGAGCTGTTTTTT. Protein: CASSPTGGRAYTGELFF.

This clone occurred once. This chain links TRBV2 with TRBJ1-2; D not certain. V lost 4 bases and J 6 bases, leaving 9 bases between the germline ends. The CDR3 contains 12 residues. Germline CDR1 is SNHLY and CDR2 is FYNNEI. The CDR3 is CASSGTRHGYTF. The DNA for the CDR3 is TGTGCCAGCAGTGGAACCAGGCATGGCTACACCTTC.